This T cell receptor (beta chain) was sequenced during a study of blood T cell repertoires in COVID-19. Study details: Some COVID-19 samples were acute and others convalescent; all came from the United States, Italy and Spain. Sample material is recorded as cDNA or gDNA derived from T cells, B-cell-depleted T cells, or PBMCs.

The V gene lost 4 bases and the J gene lost 8 bases, with 20 bases spanning the gap. The CDR3 has 16 amino acids. CDR1 and CDR2 (germline): KGHDR, SFDVKD. Original data processing: The assay estimated nucleated cells by amplifying reference gene primers. Method: immunoSEQ multiplex PCR; TCRdb's copy keeps in-frame clones and lacks some. V and J calls plus clone size are reproduced from that table; the DNA served to infer D and trimming. Here the sample spans about 130,000 clones, more than 80% being singletons. This chain links TRBV24-1 with TRBJ2-1; possible D gene TRBD2, 6 bases. This sequence originates from a human donor in a cohort sampled during active COVID-19. Sequences were obtained from peripheral blood. CDR3 amino acids: CATSERRLAGTDEQFF. CDR3 bases: TGTGCCACCAGTGAAAGGCGGCTAGCTGGGACTGATGAGCAGTTCTTC.